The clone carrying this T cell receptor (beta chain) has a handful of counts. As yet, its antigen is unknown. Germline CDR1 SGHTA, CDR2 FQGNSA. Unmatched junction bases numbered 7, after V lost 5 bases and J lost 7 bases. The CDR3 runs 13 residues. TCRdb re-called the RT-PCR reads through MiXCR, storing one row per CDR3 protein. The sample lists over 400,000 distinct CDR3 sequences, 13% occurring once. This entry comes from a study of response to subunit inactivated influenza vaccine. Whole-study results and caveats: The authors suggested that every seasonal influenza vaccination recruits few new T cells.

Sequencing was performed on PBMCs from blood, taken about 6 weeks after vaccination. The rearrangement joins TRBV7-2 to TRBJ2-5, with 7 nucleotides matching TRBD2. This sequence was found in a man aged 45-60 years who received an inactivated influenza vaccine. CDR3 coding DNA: TGTGCCAGCAGCCTAAAGCGGGACGGGACCCAGTACTTC. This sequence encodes CASSLKRDGTQYF.